One and the same sample provided the 9 T cell receptor beta chains below, sequenced in a study of Ad26.COV2.S vaccination and SARS-CoV-2 variants. The treatment is: some 19 received Ad26.COV2.S at low or high dose, single or two shots; roughly five received placebo; per-sample allocation not given. Sampling took place 63 days after the first vaccine or placebo injection. Assay: immunoSEQ multiplex PCR; the TCRdb copy retains only in-frame clones and omits some. The table has 350,000 to 400,000 clones, approximately 91% seen once; the top ten hold under 4%. The material sequenced was peripheral blood, taken in a trial of Ad26.COV2.S vaccine versus placebo. These receptors all stem from a person between 18 and 59 years old who received the Ad26.COV2.S COVID-19 vaccine or a placebo.

The V and J genes are TRBV4-2 and TRBJ1-2, with no clear D. This CDR3 region has 15 residues. Germline lookup yields CDR1 LGHNA and CDR2 YNFKEQ. The germline V and J ends were trimmed by 2 bases and 2 bases, with 12 bases remaining between them. CDR3 protein: CASSQLPGDNYGYTF. Written as DNA, the CDR3 is TGTGCCAGCAGCCAATTACCGGGAGACAACTATGGCTACACCTTC.

This chain connects TRBV5-1 to TRBJ1-2; 7 nucleotides align to TRBD1. There are 15 residues in the CDR3. The trim removed 0 bases at V and 4 bases at J, leaving 6 bases unmatched. CDR1 and CDR2 (germline): SGHRS, YFSETQ. The DNA for the CDR3 is TGCGCCAGCAGCTTGGATCCAGGGGGTAGCTATGGCTACACCTTC. Amino acids: CASSLDPGGSYGYTF.

This chain links TRBV7-9 with TRBJ2-5; 10 positions match TRBD1. The CDR3 length is 14 residues. Germline V gene sequence: CDR1 SEHNR, CDR2 FQNEAQ (reference sequence). V dropped 3 bases and J dropped 5; count of bases not matched to a gene: 3. The CDR3 DNA reads as TGTGCCAGCAGCTTTGACAGGGGGCAGGAGACCCAGTACTTC. It yields the protein CASSFDRGQETQYF.

The chain recombines TRBV10-3 with TRBJ1-1; D is undetermined. Germline CDR1 and CDR2: ENHRY and SYGVKD. The CDR3 loop spans 14 amino acids. V was trimmed by 4 bases and J by 3 bases, leaving 12 bases between them. CDR3 in amino acids: CAISATAGDTEAFF. CDR3 bases: TGTGCCATCAGTGCAACAGCAGGAGACACTGAAGCTTTCTTT.

This clone occurred once. This chain joins TRBV5-5 and TRBJ2-7; 9 positions match TRBD2. J gave up 5 bases and V 0 bases, and 12 bases lay outside the gene matches. This CDR3 comprises 17 residues. Looked up from germline, CDR1 is SGHKS and CDR2 is YYEKEE (reference sequence). As DNA, the CDR3 is TGTGCCAGCAGCTTGGGCCTAGCGGGGACATATGGTGACGAGCAGTACTTC. Protein sequence: CASSLGLAGTYGDEQYF.

This sequence joins TRBV3-1 (or the pseudogene TRBV3-2) and TRBJ1-5; D unclear. V was shortened by 2 bases and J by 0 bases, with 8 bases between the two germline ends. CDR3 size: 15 residues. CDR1 LGHDT and CDR2 YNNKEL come from the germline V gene (reference sequence). DNA for the CDR3: TGTGCCAGCAGCCAACCCCCGTATAGCAATCAGCCCCAGCATTTT. It specifies CASSQPPYSNQPQHF.

The chain combines TRBV18 with TRBJ2-1; 11 nucleotides match TRBD2. This CDR3 contains 15 residues. Germline CDR1 and CDR2: KGHSH and LQKENI. V trimming: 4 bases; J trimming: 5 bases; junction bases outside the gene matches: 4. For the CDR3, the DNA is TGTGCCAGCTCACTTCTACTAGCGGGGGACAATGAGCAGTTCTTC. Translated, it gives CASSLLLAGDNEQFF.

The chain has TRBV10-2 and TRBJ2-7, with D possibly TRBD2 on 6 matching bases. Germline V gene sequence: CDR1 WSHSY, CDR2 SAAADI. This CDR3 contains 14 residues. V was cut by 8 bases and J by 1 base, with 15 bases left in between. The CDR3 nucleotides read TGCGCCAGCGCCCGGGGGACCGTGTCCTACGAGCAGTACTTC. This encodes CASARGTVSYEQYF.

The chain combines TRBV4-1 with TRBJ1-2, with 7 positions matching TRBD1. V dropped 6 bases and J dropped 4; count of bases not matched to a gene: 14. The CDR3 covers 16 residues. The V gene's germline CDR1 is MGHRA and CDR2 YSYEKL. DNA of the CDR3: TGCGCCAGCAGACCCCTTTTCGTCGGGACAGCCTATGGCTACACCTTC. This gives the protein CASRPLFVGTAYGYTF.